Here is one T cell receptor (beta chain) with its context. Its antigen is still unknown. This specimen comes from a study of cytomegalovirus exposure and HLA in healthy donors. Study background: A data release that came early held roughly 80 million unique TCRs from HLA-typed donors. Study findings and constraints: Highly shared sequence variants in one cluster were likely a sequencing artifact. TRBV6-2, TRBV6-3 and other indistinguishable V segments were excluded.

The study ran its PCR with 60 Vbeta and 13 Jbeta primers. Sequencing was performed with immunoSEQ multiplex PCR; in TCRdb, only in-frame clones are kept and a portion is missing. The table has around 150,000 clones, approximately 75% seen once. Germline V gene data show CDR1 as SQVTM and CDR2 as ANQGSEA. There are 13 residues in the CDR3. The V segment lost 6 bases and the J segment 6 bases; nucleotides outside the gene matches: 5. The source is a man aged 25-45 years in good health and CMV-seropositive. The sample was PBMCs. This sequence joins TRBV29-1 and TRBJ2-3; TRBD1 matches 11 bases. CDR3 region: CSVERDRGDTQYF. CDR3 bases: TGCAGCGTCGAGCGGGACAGGGGGGATACGCAGTATTTT.